This entry lists 29 T cell receptor beta chains sequenced from one sample in a study of blood T cell repertoires in COVID-19. Sequencing was performed with immunoSEQ multiplex PCR; in TCRdb, only in-frame clones are kept and a portion is missing. The data hold roughly 220,000 clones, with roughly 84% observed a single time. The sequencing sample was made of PBMCs or T cells enriched from blood (not recorded which). All receptors come from a woman aged 40-49 years who had recovered from COVID-19.

The chain has TRBV11-2 and TRBJ2-7; TRBD1 is a possible D gene (6 bases). CDR1 and CDR2 (germline): SGHAT, FQNNGV. The V end lost 1 base, the J end lost 0 bases, and 19 bases lay between the germline ends. This CDR3 contains 18 residues. The DNA for the CDR3 is TGTGCCAGCAGCTTAGGCGTGGGGAGACAGGCTAGCTCCTACGAGCAGTACTTC. Translation gives CASSLGVGRQASSYEQYF.

The CDR3 DNA reads TGTGCCAGCAGCCCCCAGGGAGGGACTTACAATGAGCAGTTCTTC. It codes for CASSPQGGTYNEQFF. The chain couples TRBV3-1 (or the pseudogene TRBV3-2) to TRBJ2-1; 7 bases align to TRBD2. From germline, CDR1 is LGHDT and CDR2 YNNKEL (reference sequence). The CDR3 is 15 amino acids. Trimming at V came to 4 bases and at J to 4 bases, leaving 7 bases not matched to a gene.

This clone occurred a few times. The rearrangement links TRBV27 to TRBJ2-7; D remains ambiguous. The CDR3 runs 14 residues. Per the germline V gene, CDR1 is MNHEY and CDR2 is SMNVEV (reference sequence). Trimming left V 4 bases short and J 2 bases short, with 12 bases between. As DNA, the CDR3 is TGTGCCAGCAGTTCCCCGGGTTACCCCTACGAGCAGTACTTC. Protein product: CASSSPGYPYEQYF.

This chain joins TRBV12-5 and TRBJ1-4, with D unresolved. Per germline, CDR1 LGHNT and CDR2 FRNRAP. The CDR3 covers 12 residues. V was pared by 1 base and J by 8 bases, with 5 bases between. CDR3 amino acids: CASGLGREKLFF. CDR3 in DNA: TGTGCTAGTGGTTTGGGGCGGGAAAAACTGTTTTTT.

This clone has a single count. The chain uses TRBV7-9 and TRBJ1-4; a weak D match, TRBD1 (6 bases). Between the trimmed V and J ends, which lost 0 bases and 10 bases, there was a span of 12 bases. Looked up from germline, CDR1 is SEHNR and CDR2 is FQNEAQ (reference sequence). The CDR3 sequence is 14 residues long. The CDR3 DNA follows: TGTGCCAGCAGCTTAGCCGGAGGGGGGGGAAAACTGTTTTTT. Translated: CASSLAGGGGKLFF.

The chain has TRBV28 and TRBJ2-5; 8 bases align to TRBD2. The CDR3 loop spans 13 amino acids. With V trimmed by 3 bases and J by 4 bases, 1 base remained unmatched. The germline V gene encodes CDR1 MDHEN and CDR2 SYDVKM. The CDR3 here is CASSFAGGETQYF. DNA for the CDR3: TGTGCCAGCAGTTTTGCGGGAGGAGAGACCCAGTACTTC.

V usage is TRBV11-2 and J usage is TRBJ2-1; TRBD2 agrees at 12 bases. Germline-derived CDR1 and CDR2 are SGHAT and FQNNGV. J gave up 9 bases and V 6 bases, and 9 bases lay outside the gene matches. This CDR3 has 15 residues. The CDR3 region is CASSRTSGNPGEQFF. CDR3 nucleotide sequence: TGTGCCAGCAGTCGGACTAGCGGGAATCCTGGTGAGCAGTTCTTC.

CDR3 protein: CASSSLEAQGDEQFF. The DNA for the CDR3 is TGTGCCAGTAGTTCCTTAGAGGCCCAGGGGGATGAGCAGTTCTTC. This chain uses TRBV19 with TRBJ2-1; TRBD1 matches 7 bases. This CDR3 is 15 amino acids long. V dropped 5 bases and J dropped 8; count of bases not matched to a gene: 12. Germline CDR1 and CDR2: LNHDA and SQIVND (reference sequence).

CDR3: CASSLMTDLGYTF. The CDR3 DNA is TGTGCCAGCAGTCTAATGACAGACCTTGGCTACACCTTC. V and J are TRBV11-2 and TRBJ1-2, with D possibly being TRBD1 (5 bases). Trimming removed 6 bases from V and 7 bases from J, with 15 bases in between. Germline V gene lookup returns CDR1 SGHAT and CDR2 FQNNGV. The CDR3 is made up of 13 amino acids.

V is TRBV27 and J is TRBJ2-7; 11 nucleotides agree with TRBD2. The CDR3 has 16 amino acids. Germline assignment: CDR1 MNHEY and CDR2 SMNVEV (reference sequence). Losses at the gene ends were 6 bases for V and 5 bases for J; bases not matched to a gene: 12. As DNA, the CDR3 is TGTGCCAGCAGGACACTAGCGGGAGTACCTCTCCACGAGCAGTACTTC. It codes for CASRTLAGVPLHEQYF.

The chain uses TRBV7-2 and TRBJ1-4; D remains unclear. The CDR3 spans 13 residues. The germline CDR1 and CDR2 sequences are SGHTA and FQGNSA. V shed 1 base and J shed 8 bases, with 8 bases lying between them. CDR3: CASSLGQNEKLFF. The CDR3 DNA sequence: TGTGCCAGCAGCTTAGGGCAAAACGAAAAACTGTTTTTT.

This clone was detected only a few times. CDR3 coding DNA: TGTGCCAGCAGTTCAGCGGGAGCATTAAATACCGGGGAGCTGTTTTTT. Translating it yields CASSSAGALNTGELFF. The chain combines TRBV27 with TRBJ2-2; TRBD2 matches at 8 bases. Per the germline V gene, CDR1 is MNHEY and CDR2 is SMNVEV (reference sequence). The ends lost 4 bases at V and 5 bases at J; junction bases unmatched: 9. There are 16 residues in the CDR3.

The rearrangement joins TRBV2 to TRBJ2-7; D unclear. The ends were cut back, 0 bases at V and 6 bases at J, with 9 bases in the middle. There are 13 residues in the CDR3. Germline V lookup: CDR1 SNHLY, CDR2 FYNNEI. The CDR3 DNA sequence: TGTGCCAGCAGTGAAGCGTCCGTTTCCGAGCAGTACGTC. Amino acid sequence: CASSEASVSEQYV.

This chain links TRBV7-9 with TRBJ2-2; D is possibly TRBD1 (6 bases). Trimming removed 2 bases from V and 6 bases from J, with 13 bases in between. This CDR3 spans 15 amino acids. Germline V gives CDR1 SEHNR, CDR2 FQNEAQ (reference sequence). The CDR3 is CASSLSYQGSGELFF. The CDR3 DNA sequence: TGTGCCAGCAGCTTAAGTTACCAGGGGTCCGGGGAGCTGTTTTTT.

This clone was recorded once. The chain links TRBV19 to TRBJ1-2; no reliable D call. This CDR3 comprises 12 residues. Germline-derived CDR1 and CDR2 are LNHDA and SQIVND (reference sequence). V lost 7 bases to trimming and J lost 4 bases, with 10 bases between them. The CDR3 loop reads CASTRASYGYTF. CDR3 DNA: TGTGCCAGTACACGAGCTTCCTATGGCTACACCTTC.

The chain employs TRBV2 and TRBJ2-4; 7 bases match TRBD2. This CDR3 has 14 amino acids. CDR1 SNHLY and CDR2 FYNNEI come from the germline V gene. The ends lost 6 bases at V and 6 bases at J; junction bases unmatched: 8. The CDR3 DNA sequence: TGTGCCAGCAGGGCCCTAGCGGACTTAAACATTCAGTACTTC. Amino acids: CASRALADLNIQYF.

This chain joins TRBV5-1 and TRBJ1-1; D unclear. Germline V gene sequence: CDR1 SGHRS, CDR2 YFSETQ. V dropped 7 bases and J dropped 1 base, with 11 bases sitting between them. The CDR3 covers 13 residues. CDR3 loop: CASGAAGNTEAFF. CDR3 DNA sequence: TGCGCCAGCGGCGCGGCTGGGAACACTGAAGCTTTCTTT.

The chain employs TRBV7-2 and TRBJ2-7, with D perhaps matching TRBD1 (6 bases). The CDR3 spans 17 residues. Germline V gene data show CDR1 as SGHTA and CDR2 as FQGNSA. V was cut by 1 base and J by 1 base, with 17 bases left in between. CDR3 protein: CASSLGGPGRISYEQYF. The CDR3 DNA sequence: TGTGCCAGCAGCTTAGGGGGGCCAGGGCGCATTTCCTACGAGCAGTACTTC.

This clone was found once. This chain links TRBV5-4 with TRBJ1-6; TRBD1 aligns across 10 bases. Germline CDR1 reads SGHNT; CDR2 reads YYREEE (reference sequence). The trim removed 1 base at V and 8 bases at J, leaving 3 bases unmatched. The CDR3 has 15 amino acids. CDR3 in amino acids: CASSLPGTGDSPLHF. CDR3 bases: TGTGCCAGCAGCTTGCCCGGGACAGGGGATTCACCCCTCCACTTT.

Concerning this clone itself: This specimen includes other DNA sequences encoding the same CDR3. This chain uses TRBV2 with TRBJ1-6; 9 positions agree with TRBD1. This CDR3 spans 15 amino acids. V lost 6 bases and J lost 3; bases outside the gene matches: 3. CDR1 SNHLY and CDR2 FYNNEI come from the germline V gene. The CDR3: CASRPGQGYNSPLHF. The CDR3 bases are TGTGCCAGCAGGCCGGGACAGGGCTATAATTCACCCCTCCACTTT.

The V gene is TRBV28, the J gene TRBJ1-5, with TRBD1 matching 7 bases. The CDR3 runs 14 residues. V lost 6 bases, J lost 3 bases, and 5 bases stayed unmatched. Germline V gene lookup returns CDR1 MDHEN and CDR2 SYDVKM. This chain's CDR3 is CASSFDRDNQPQHF. CDR3 nucleotide sequence: TGTGCCAGCAGCTTCGACAGGGACAATCAGCCCCAGCATTTT.

This chain joins TRBV5-1 and TRBJ1-5; unclear D gene. V was pared by 4 bases and J by 2 bases, with 13 bases between. CDR1 is SGHRS, CDR2 YFSETQ, per germline. The CDR3 spans 15 residues. CDR3 region: CASSLGFGGNQPQHF. As DNA, the CDR3 is TGCGCCAGCAGCCTGGGGTTCGGGGGCAATCAGCCCCAGCATTTT. Full variable domain (remainder filled in from reference TRBV5-1 and TRBJ1-5): KAGVTQTPRYLIKTRGQQVTLSCSPISGHRSVSWYQQTPGQGLQFLFEYFSETQRNKGNFPGRFSGRQFSNSRSEMNVSTLELGDSALYLCASSLGFGGNQPQHFGDGTRLSIL.

The chain employs TRBV4-1 and TRBJ2-5; 7 bases line up with TRBD1. The CDR3 contains 16 residues. The trim removed 2 bases at V and 2 bases at J, leaving 8 bases unmatched. In germline, CDR1 is MGHRA, CDR2 YSYEKL. The CDR3 DNA is TGCGCCAGCAGCCAAAATCCCACAGGGGTTCAAGAGACCCAGTACTTC. Its translation: CASSQNPTGVQETQYF.

This chain links TRBV19 with TRBJ2-7, with a weak D call TRBD2 (5 bases). Germline V CDR1 and CDR2: LNHDA, SQIVND (reference sequence). This CDR3 region has 12 residues. V was pared by 6 bases and J by 2 bases, with 8 bases between. CDR3 sequence reads: CASRDGTYEQYF. The CDR3 nucleotides are TGTGCCAGTAGAGACGGGACCTACGAGCAGTACTTC.

CDR3 amino acids: CASSRGLGQPQHF. DNA for the CDR3: TGTGCCAGCAGCAGGGGGCTAGGACAGCCCCAGCATTTT. The chain is built from TRBV7-9 and TRBJ1-5; 7 nucleotides line up with TRBD1. CDR1 and CDR2 from the germline V gene are SEHNR and FQNEAQ (reference sequence). Trimming at V came to 5 bases and at J to 7 bases, leaving 5 bases not matched to a gene. The CDR3 runs 13 residues.

The chain links TRBV5-1 to TRBJ1-1; D gene unclear. This CDR3 has 13 residues. The V gene lost 3 bases and the J gene lost 3 bases, with 9 bases spanning the gap. Looked up from germline, CDR1 is SGHRS and CDR2 is YFSETQ. The CDR3 here is CASSSARDTEAFF. CDR3 in DNA: TGCGCCAGCAGCTCCGCTCGGGACACTGAAGCTTTCTTT.

This sequence joins TRBV9 and TRBJ1-2, with 7 bases fitting TRBD1. The V and J ends lost 2 bases and 7 bases, in that order; junction bases with no gene match: 8. The germline V gene has CDR1 SGDLS and CDR2 YYNGEE. There are 14 residues in the CDR3. CDR3: CASSVQDRVPGYTF. The CDR3 nucleotides read TGTGCCAGCAGCGTTCAAGACAGGGTTCCTGGCTACACCTTC. The whole variable domain, remainder taken from reference TRBV9 and TRBJ1-2, is DSGVTQTPKHLITATGQRVTLRCSPRSGDLSVYWYQQSLDQGLQFLIQYYNGEERAKGNILERFSAQQFPDLHSELNLSSLELGDSALYFCASSVQDRVPGYTFGSGTRLTVV.

The V gene is TRBV18, the J gene TRBJ2-1, with 7 positions matching TRBD1. The V gene end was trimmed by 6 bases and the J gene end by 6 bases; junction bases not matched to a gene: 5. From germline, CDR1 is KGHSH and CDR2 LQKENI. The CDR3 is 13 residues long. Written as DNA, the CDR3 is TGTGCCAGCTCGCTAGGACAGGTCAATGAGCAGTTCTTC. Protein product: CASSLGQVNEQFF.

The chain recombines TRBV20-1 with TRBJ2-3; unclear D gene. Germline V gene data show CDR1 as DFQATT and CDR2 as SNEGSKA (reference sequence). This CDR3 contains 14 residues. Deletions cut 3 bases from V and 1 base from J, with 11 bases between. The CDR3: CSASPPLGTDTQYF. CDR3 nucleotide sequence: TGCAGTGCTAGTCCCCCCCTAGGCACAGATACGCAGTATTTT.